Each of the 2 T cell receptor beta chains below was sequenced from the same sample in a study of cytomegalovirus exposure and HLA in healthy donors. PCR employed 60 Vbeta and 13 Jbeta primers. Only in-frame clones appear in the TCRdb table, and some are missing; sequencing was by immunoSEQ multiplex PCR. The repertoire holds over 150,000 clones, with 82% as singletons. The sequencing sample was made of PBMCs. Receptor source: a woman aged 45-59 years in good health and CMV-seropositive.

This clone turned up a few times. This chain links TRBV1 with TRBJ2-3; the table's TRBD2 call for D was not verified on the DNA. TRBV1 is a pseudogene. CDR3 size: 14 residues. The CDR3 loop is CTSSHSTSTDTQYF. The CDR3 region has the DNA TGCACCAGCAGCCATAGCACCAGCACAGATACGCAGTATTTT.

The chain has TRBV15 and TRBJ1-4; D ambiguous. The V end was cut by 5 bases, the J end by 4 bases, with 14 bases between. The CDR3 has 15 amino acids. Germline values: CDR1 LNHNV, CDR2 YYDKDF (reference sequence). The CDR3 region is CATSGTAFLNEKLFF. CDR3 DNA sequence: TGTGCCACCAGCGGCACAGCTTTCCTTAATGAAAAACTGTTTTTT.